One and the same sample provided the 9 T cell receptor beta chains below, sequenced in a study of blood T cell repertoires in COVID-19. Assay: immunoSEQ multiplex PCR; the TCRdb copy retains only in-frame clones and omits some. The sample includes 55,000 to 80,000 clones, approximately 79% of them seen just once. What was sequenced was peripheral blood. These receptors were collected from a woman over 75 with active or convalescent COVID-19.

The DNA of the CDR3 is TGCAGCATACGGACAGGTTACACTGAAGCTTTCTTT. This codes for CSIRTGYTEAFF. The J gene is TRBJ1-1, the V gene TRBV29-1, with TRBD1 matching over 7 bases. Germline lookup yields CDR1 SQVTM and CDR2 ANQGSEA. There are 12 residues in the CDR3. V was pared by 8 bases and J by 3 bases, with 6 bases of the junction left unmatched.

This clone was found once. This chain joins TRBV5-4 and TRBJ1-3; 7 nucleotides agree with TRBD1. The V gene's germline CDR1 is SGHNT and CDR2 YYREEE (reference sequence). Germline trimming cut 0 bases from V and 4 bases from J; bases unmatched to any gene: 7. The CDR3 has 16 amino acids. The CDR3 nucleotides read TGTGCCAGCAGCTTGGCCAACCCACAGGGGGGAAACACCATATATTTT. This translates into CASSLANPQGGNTIYF.

The chain couples TRBV10-3 to TRBJ1-5, with D perhaps matching TRBD1 (6 bases). The CDR3 length is 14 residues. Germline V gene lookup returns CDR1 ENHRY and CDR2 SYGVKD. V was shortened by 0 bases and J by 4 bases, with 7 bases between the two germline ends. CDR3 bases: TGTGCCATCAGTGAGTCTCAGGGGAATCAGCCCCAGCATTTT. Residues: CAISESQGNQPQHF.

The V call is TRBV19, the J call TRBJ1-2, with D maybe TRBD1 (6 bases). V lost 6 bases and J 4 bases, leaving 18 bases between the germline ends. CDR1 and CDR2 (germline): LNHDA, SQIVND (reference sequence). The CDR3 totals 15 residues. The CDR3 loop is CASSSTSTGVYGYTF. For the CDR3, the DNA is TGTGCCAGTAGCTCCACCTCGACAGGCGTCTATGGCTACACCTTC. The whole variable domain, remainder taken from reference TRBV19 and TRBJ1-2, is DGGITQSPKYLFRKEGQNVTLSCEQNLNHDAMYWYRQDPGQGLRLIYYSQIVNDFQKGDIAEGYSVSREKKESFPLTVTSAQKNPTAFYLCASSSTSTGVYGYTFGSGTRLTVV.

The V and J genes are TRBV6-5 and TRBJ1-6, with D perhaps TRBD1 (6 bases). CDR1 MNHEY and CDR2 SVGAGI come from the germline V gene. Trimming removed 7 bases at V and 14 bases at J, with 21 bases between. The CDR3 is 14 residues long. CDR3 region: CASMVDLGTSTLHF. CDR3 sequence (DNA): TGTGCCAGCATGGTAGATTTAGGGACATCAACCCTCCACTTT.

The chain has TRBV18 and TRBJ2-5, with 13 bases lining up with TRBD2. After removal of 2 bases from V and 3 bases from J, the junction contained 3 bases not matched to a gene. CDR1 is KGHSH, CDR2 LQKENI, per germline. This CDR3 is 16 amino acids long. CDR3 sequence (DNA): TGTGCCAGCTCACCATACGGACTAGCGGGGGAAGAGACCCAGTACTTC. Translation: CASSPYGLAGEETQYF.

V usage is TRBV5-1 and J usage is TRBJ1-6, with TRBD1 identical over 11 bases. V trimming: 4 bases; J trimming: 9 bases; junction bases outside the gene matches: 6. The CDR3 has 15 residues. Germline V CDR1 and CDR2: SGHRS, YFSETQ. DNA for the CDR3: TGCGCCAGCAGCGTGGACAGGGGGCGCGGTTCACCCCTCCACTTT. Its translation is CASSVDRGRGSPLHF.

V and J are TRBV18 and TRBJ2-3; 9 positions match TRBD1. Looked up from germline, CDR1 is KGHSH and CDR2 is LQKENI. J was trimmed by 3 bases and V by 6 bases; bases with no gene match: 4. CDR3 length: 14 amino acids. This CDR3 reads CASSLDRGTDTQYF. Here the CDR3 DNA reads TGTGCCAGCTCCCTGGACAGGGGTACAGATACGCAGTATTTT.

The chain combines TRBV5-1 with TRBJ2-3; possibly TRBD1 for D (5 bases). CDR3 length: 13 residues. Per germline, CDR1 SGHRS and CDR2 YFSETQ. The V end lost 2 bases, the J end lost 1 base, and 5 bases lay between the germline ends. Here the CDR3 reads CASSLGGTDTQYF. As DNA, the CDR3 is TGCGCCAGCAGCTTAGGGGGCACAGATACGCAGTATTTT.